Listed below are T cell receptor beta chains from one sample, sequenced in a study of blood T cells in healthy people across ages. A single record per CDR3 protein comes from TCRdb applying MiXCR to the 5' RACE reads. The table records roughly 680,000 distinct CDR3 sequences, approximately 52% of them present only once. The sequenced sample was blood. These TCRs come from an elderly woman in good health. The CDR3 runs from the conserved cysteine through the conserved F or W. A D gene is named only where the DNA matches it firmly. For some rows the clone size is stated as once, few or many, or as a class when expanded; others skip it.

j_call v_call clone_size d_call cdr3_nt cdr3_aa
TRBJ1-2 TRBV6-4 once - TGTGCCAGCAGAGCGACAGCAACCGGGGGTGGCTACACCTTC CASRATATGGGYTF
TRBJ1-5 TRBV20-1 - - TGCAGTGCCACAGGGAGTTCTCAGCCCCAGCATTTT CSATGSSQPQHF
TRBJ2-7 TRBV5-1 - TRBD1 TGCGCCAGCAGCATAGGACAGGGGGGGGACGAGCAGTACTTC CASSIGQGGDEQYF
TRBJ1-3 TRBV20-1 - TRBD1 TGCAGTGCCGACAGGGGATCCGACACCATATATTTT CSADRGSDTIYF
TRBJ1-5 TRBV10-3 once - TGTGCCATCAGTCCGGACGGCAATAGCAATCAGCCCCAGCATTTT CAISPDGNSNQPQHF
TRBJ2-2 TRBV7-7 - - TGTGCTAGTTGTCCGGGTAACACCGGGGAGCTGTTTTTT CASCPGNTGELFF
TRBJ2-1 TRBV10-3 many - TGTGCCATCAGTGAACTACCTAGCCGCAATGAGCAGTTCTTC CAISELPSRNEQFF
TRBJ2-7 TRBV10-3 - - TGTGCCATCAGCGCCGAAGTGAAAGGACTCCCCGAGCAGTACTTC CAISAEVKGLPEQYF
TRBJ1-1 TRBV29-1 many - TGCAGCGTTGGGGTAGGGCAGGGGAGGACTGAAGCTTTCTTT CSVGVGQGRTEAFF
TRBJ1-1 TRBV6-6 - - TGCGCCAGCAGTTTGGCCGACAGGCGGACTGAAGCTTTCTTT CASSLADRRTEAFF
TRBJ2-3 TRBV7-2 - - TGTGCCAGCAGCGCGTGGGATGGAGATACGCAGTATTTT CASSAWDGDTQYF
TRBJ1-5 TRBV20-1 - TRBD1 TGCAGTGCTACTCAGGGGGGATATAGCAATCAGCCCCAGCATTTT CSATQGGYSNQPQHF
TRBJ2-1 TRBV7-2 few - TGTGCCAGCAGCGGCCAGGGTTCCCCCTACAATGAGCAGTTCTTC CASSGQGSPYNEQFF
TRBJ2-1 TRBV4-1 - - TGCGCCAGCAGCCATCCAATAGTCCCTCACACTGAGCAGTTCTTC CASSHPIVPHTEQFF
TRBJ2-7 TRBV7-2 - TRBD2 TGTGCCAGCAGCTTACGACTAGCAAGCGAGCAGTACTTC CASSLRLASEQYF
TRBJ2-1 TRBV5-1 - TRBD2 TGCGCCAGCAGCTGGGGGACTAGCGGGGGAGATACGCAGTTCTTC CASSWGTSGGDTQFF
TRBJ1-2 TRBV7-2 - - TGTGCCAGCAGCTCGGGCGGGGATGCCTATGGCTACACCTTC CASSSGGDAYGYTF
TRBJ1-5 TRBV2 many - TGTGCCAGCAGTGACGTGGGGCAGCCCCAGCATTTT CASSDVGQPQHF
TRBJ2-5 TRBV6-5 - - TGTGCCAGCAGAAACTTGGAGACCCAGTACTTC CASRNLETQYF
TRBJ2-3 TRBV3-1 - TRBD2 TGTGCCAGCAGCCCAGCGGGAGAAGGTAGAGATACGCAGTATTTT CASSPAGEGRDTQYF
TRBJ1-2 TRBV29-1 - TRBD1 TGCAGCGTGGGGACAGGGAACGGCTACACCTTC CSVGTGNGYTF
TRBJ1-2 TRBV29-1 few - TGCAGCGCCGAAAGGGGAAGCTCTAACTATGGCTACACCTTC CSAERGSSNYGYTF
TRBJ2-5 TRBV28 once TRBD2 TGTGCCAGCAGTTCGCCAATAGCGGGCCTAACGTCACACAATGGGCAGTACTTC CASSSPIAGLTSHNGQYF
TRBJ2-1 TRBV15 many - TGTGCCACCAGCTCCGACTTCTATGAGCAGTTCTTC CATSSDFYEQFF
TRBJ1-5 TRBV6-2/TRBV6-3 few - TGTGCCAGCAAACCTACGTGGGCAGGGGGCAATCAGCCCCAGCATTTT CASKPTWAGGNQPQHF
TRBJ2-1 TRBV6-2/TRBV6-3 many - TGTGCCAGCAGTTACAGCATGGCCTGGTCCTACAATGAGCAGTTCTTC CASSYSMAWSYNEQFF
TRBJ2-1 TRBV7-9 - TRBD1 TGTGCCAGCAGCATGGCCGGGACAGGGGACAATGAGCAGTTCTTC CASSMAGTGDNEQFF
TRBJ2-7 TRBV4-1 - TRBD1 TGCGCCAGCAGCCAAAGGGACAGCTACGAGCAGTACTTC CASSQRDSYEQYF
TRBJ2-4 TRBV11-2 - - TGTGCCAGCAGCATCAGTACAGGGTTGGCCAAAAACATTCAGTACTTC CASSISTGLAKNIQYF
TRBJ2-3 TRBV20-1 - - TGCAGTGCTAGGAGAGCGTTAGGGACAAGCATAGATACGCAGTATTTT CSARRALGTSIDTQYF
TRBJ2-7 TRBV3-1 many TRBD2 TGTGCCAGCAGCCAAGACGGGAGGAGCTACGAGCAGTACTTC CASSQDGRSYEQYF
TRBJ2-2 TRBV5-1 - TRBD2 TGCGCCAGCAGCTTGGGACTAGCGGGAGCCACCGGGGAGCTGTTTTTT CASSLGLAGATGELFF
TRBJ2-1 TRBV7-9 - TRBD2 TGTGCCAGCAGCTTCGGAGGGAGGGGATACAATGAGCAGTTCTTC CASSFGGRGYNEQFF
TRBJ2-5 TRBV12-3/TRBV12-4 - - TGTGCCAGCAGACTCTCCCAAGAGACCCAGTACTTC CASRLSQETQYF
TRBJ2-7 TRBV20-1 few - TGCAGTGCGCCACACCATTCAGGGGGGAACAATGAGCAGTACTTC CSAPHHSGGNNEQYF
TRBJ1-2 TRBV5-1 many - TGCGCCAGCAGCCCGGGCGCCCTTACTAACTATGGCTACACCTTC CASSPGALTNYGYTF
TRBJ2-7 TRBV7-9 - TRBD1 TGTGCCAGCAGCCCTAAGGGGGCCCCCTACGAGCAGTACTTC CASSPKGAPYEQYF
TRBJ2-1 TRBV6-1 - - TGTGCCAGCGCCGACGGGGGGCTTTACAATGAGCAGTTCTTC CASADGGLYNEQFF
TRBJ1-1 TRBV18 many - TGTGCCAGCTCACCACCGGTGGCGAGGGGGTACACTGAAGCTTTCTTT CASSPPVARGYTEAFF
TRBJ1-5 TRBV2 few - TGTGCCAGCAAAGAAAGCAGGGGATCTCATCAGCCCCAGCATTTT CASKESRGSHQPQHF
TRBJ2-2 TRBV7-6 - - TGTGCCAGCAGCTTAGATTATGGGGAGCTGTTTTTT CASSLDYGELFF
TRBJ2-7 TRBV5-5 many - TGTGCCAGCAGCTTTCGCACAGGTATCCTGTACGAGCAGTACTTC CASSFRTGILYEQYF
TRBJ2-2 TRBV3-1 - TRBD2 TGTGCCAGCAGCCAAGGTAGTAGCGGGCGAAGCGGGGAGCTGTTTTTT CASSQGSSGRSGELFF
TRBJ2-7 TRBV12-3/TRBV12-4 many - TGCGCCAGCTCACCCGGGGGCTCCTACGAGCAGTACTTC CASSPGGSYEQYF
TRBJ2-3 TRBV12-3/TRBV12-4 - - TGTGCCAGCAGTTCATCAGGGACACCTAGCACAGATACGCAGTATTTT CASSSSGTPSTDTQYF
TRBJ2-3 TRBV7-9 few - TGTGCCAGCAGCTATCGGGGATGGGAAGATACGCAGTATTTT CASSYRGWEDTQYF
TRBJ2-1 TRBV6-2/TRBV6-3 few TRBD2 TGTGCCAGCAGTCCTCTACTAGCGGGGGCAGACAATGAGCAGTTCTTC CASSPLLAGADNEQFF
TRBJ2-3 TRBV10-2 - - TGCGCCAGCAGAGTGACACCAAGCACAGATACGCAGTATTTT CASRVTPSTDTQYF
TRBJ2-5 TRBV7-2 - - TGTGCCAGCAGCTTAACTAGGGGGAGTGAGACCCAGTACTTC CASSLTRGSETQYF
TRBJ1-2 TRBV20-1 - - TGCAGTGCTACTCCCGGGGAGATAGATGGCTACACCTTC CSATPGEIDGYTF
TRBJ2-2 TRBV5-1 few TRBD2 TGCGCCAGCAGCTTACTAGCGGGAGATTTTGTCGGGGAGCTGTTTTTT CASSLLAGDFVGELFF
TRBJ2-6 TRBV7-9 - TRBD2 TGTGCCAGCAGCTTAGACAGCGGGAGACTAGGGGCCAACGTCCTGACTTTC CASSLDSGRLGANVLTF
TRBJ1-2 TRBV5-1 - - TGCGCCAGCAGCTTCGGATGGGGGGCGAACTATGGCTACACCTTC CASSFGWGANYGYTF
TRBJ1-1 TRBV15 few - TGTGCCACCAGCAGAGCCGCCATGAACACTGAAGCTTTCTTT CATSRAAMNTEAFF